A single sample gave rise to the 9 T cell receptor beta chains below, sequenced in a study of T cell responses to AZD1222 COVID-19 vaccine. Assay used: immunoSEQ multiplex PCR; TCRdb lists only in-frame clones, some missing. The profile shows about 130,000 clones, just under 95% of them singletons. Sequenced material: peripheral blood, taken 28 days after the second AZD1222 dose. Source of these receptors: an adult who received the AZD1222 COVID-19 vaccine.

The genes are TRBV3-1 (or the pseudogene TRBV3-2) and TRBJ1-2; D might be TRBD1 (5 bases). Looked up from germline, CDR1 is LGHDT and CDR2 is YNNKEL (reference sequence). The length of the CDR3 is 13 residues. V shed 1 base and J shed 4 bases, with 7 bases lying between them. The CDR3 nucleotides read TGTGCCAGCAGCCAAGGGACAACCTATGGCTACACCTTC. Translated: CASSQGTTYGYTF.

The CDR3 loop reads CAISESSWGRTIQYF. The CDR3 bases are TGTGCCATCAGTGAGTCGAGTTGGGGCAGAACGATCCAGTATTTT. The chain carries TRBV10-3 and TRBJ2-3; a weak D match, TRBD1 (5 bases). CDR3 size: 15 residues. Trimming stripped 0 bases from V and 12 bases from J, with 19 bases between. Per the germline V gene, CDR1 is ENHRY and CDR2 is SYGVKD.

The CDR3 DNA reads as TGTGCCAGTAGTATATCTGCCCCCCACTACGAGCAGTACTTC. Translation: CASSISAPHYEQYF. The rearrangement links TRBV19 to TRBJ2-7, with D uncertain. The germline V gene encodes CDR1 LNHDA and CDR2 SQIVND (reference sequence). This CDR3 has 14 residues. Trimming took off 2 bases at V and 3 bases at J, with 11 bases between the two ends.

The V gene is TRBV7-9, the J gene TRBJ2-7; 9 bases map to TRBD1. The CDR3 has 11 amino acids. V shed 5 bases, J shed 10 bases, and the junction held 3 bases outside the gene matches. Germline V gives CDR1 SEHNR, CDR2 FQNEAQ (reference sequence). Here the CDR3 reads CASSLGQGQYF. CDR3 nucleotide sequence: TGTGCCAGCAGCCTGGGACAGGGCCAGTACTTC.

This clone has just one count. The CDR3 spells CASRKTGGLVYGYTF. The CDR3, as DNA: TGTGCCAGCAGGAAAACAGGGGGCTTGGTCTATGGCTACACCTTC. The rearrangement uses TRBV2 and TRBJ1-2; TRBD1 matches 9 bases. The junction had 9 bases not matched to a gene; V was cut back by 6 bases and J by 4 bases. Germline CDR1 and CDR2: SNHLY and FYNNEI. This CDR3 is 15 amino acids long.

The CDR3 nucleotides are TGTGCCTGGAGTTCCGGGACAGATACGCAGTATTTT. Translating it yields CAWSSGTDTQYF. J is TRBJ2-3 and V is TRBV30; D is unresolved. Germline CDR1 reads GTSNPN; CDR2 reads SVGIG (reference sequence). This CDR3 has 12 residues. V lost 2 bases, J lost 3 bases, and 6 bases lay in between.

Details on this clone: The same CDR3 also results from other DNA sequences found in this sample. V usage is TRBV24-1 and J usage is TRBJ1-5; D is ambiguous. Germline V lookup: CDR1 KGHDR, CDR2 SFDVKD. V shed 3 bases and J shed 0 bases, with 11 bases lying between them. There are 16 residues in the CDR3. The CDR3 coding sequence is TGTGCCACCAGTGATCCGGGTGCGGGTAGCAATCAGCCCCAGCATTTT. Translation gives CATSDPGAGSNQPQHF.

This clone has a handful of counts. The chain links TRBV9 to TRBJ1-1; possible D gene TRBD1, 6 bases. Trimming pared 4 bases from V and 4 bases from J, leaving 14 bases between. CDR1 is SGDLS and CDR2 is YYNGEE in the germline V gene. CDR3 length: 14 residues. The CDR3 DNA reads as TGTGCCAGCAGCCCTAGGACAGCGAGCACTGAAGCTTTCTTT. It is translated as CASSPRTASTEAFF.

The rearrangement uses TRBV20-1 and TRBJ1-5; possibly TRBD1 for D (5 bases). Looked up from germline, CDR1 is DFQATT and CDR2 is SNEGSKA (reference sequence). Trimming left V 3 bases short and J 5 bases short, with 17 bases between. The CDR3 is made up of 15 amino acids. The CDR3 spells CSASSVGGVDQPQHF. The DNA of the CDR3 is TGCAGTGCTAGTTCGGTTGGGGGGGTTGATCAGCCCCAGCATTTT.